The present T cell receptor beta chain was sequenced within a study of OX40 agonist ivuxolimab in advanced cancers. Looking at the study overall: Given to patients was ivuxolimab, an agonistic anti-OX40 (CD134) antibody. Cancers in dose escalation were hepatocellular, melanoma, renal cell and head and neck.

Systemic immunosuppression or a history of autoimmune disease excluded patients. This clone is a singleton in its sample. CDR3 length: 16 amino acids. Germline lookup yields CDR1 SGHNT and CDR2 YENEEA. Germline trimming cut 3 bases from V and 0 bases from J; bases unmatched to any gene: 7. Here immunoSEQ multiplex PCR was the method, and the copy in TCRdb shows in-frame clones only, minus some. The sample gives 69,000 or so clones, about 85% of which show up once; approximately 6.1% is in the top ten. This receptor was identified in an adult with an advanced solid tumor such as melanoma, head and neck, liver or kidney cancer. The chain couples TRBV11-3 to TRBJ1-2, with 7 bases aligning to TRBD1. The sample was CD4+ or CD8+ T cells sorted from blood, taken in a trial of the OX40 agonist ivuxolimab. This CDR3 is CASSFRRDSSNYGYTF. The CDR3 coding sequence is TGTGCCAGCAGCTTTCGCCGGGACAGCTCTAACTATGGCTACACCTTC.